Sequencing of this TCR beta chain was carried out in a study of blood T cell repertoires in COVID-19. Across the study: The United States, Italy and Spain were the sources of the acute and convalescent COVID-19 samples. PBMCs, B-cell-depleted T cells, or T cells provided the cDNA or gDNA that made up the material.

Per the study methods: Amplified reference gene primers provided the basis for estimating nucleated cell counts. Generated by immunoSEQ multiplex PCR, the TCRdb table keeps only in-frame clones and is missing some. V and J calls and clone size follow that table, whereas D and trimming were derived from the DNA. The sample holds around 310,000 clones, roughly 90% seen once. The germline V and J ends were trimmed by 1 base and 1 base, with 17 bases remaining between them. This CDR3 comprises 18 residues. Looked up from germline, CDR1 is MNHNS and CDR2 is SASEGT. The clonotype originates from a woman aged 50 to 60 with active or convalescent COVID-19. The specimen sequenced was peripheral blood. The J gene is TRBJ1-5, the V gene TRBV6-1; D is perhaps TRBD1 (6 bases). The CDR3 coding sequence is TGTGCCAGCAGTGAAGAGCGAACAGGGCGGTTGAGCAATCAGCCCCAGCATTTT. Its translation: CASSEERTGRLSNQPQHF.